Following are 11 T cell receptor beta chains from one sample sequenced in a study of OX40 agonist ivuxolimab in advanced cancers. TCRdb's copy holds only in-frame clones and misses some; the assay was immunoSEQ multiplex PCR. The data contain some 50,000 clones, roughly 79% of them seen just once; the ten biggest clones take up roughly 7.3%. Specimen: CD4+ or CD8+ T cells sorted from blood, collected in a trial of the OX40 agonist ivuxolimab. The source is an adult with an advanced solid tumor such as melanoma, head and neck, liver or kidney cancer.

The chain uses TRBV7-9 and TRBJ2-5; 8 nucleotides align to TRBD2. This CDR3 has 16 amino acids. Germline assignment: CDR1 SEHNR and CDR2 FQNEAQ (reference sequence). Germline trimming cut 3 bases from V and 5 bases from J; bases unmatched to any gene: 11. CDR3 sequence (DNA): TGTGCCAGCAGCTTCAGAGCGGGAGCCTCACCGGAGACCCAGTACTTC. It translates to CASSFRAGASPETQYF.

This chain connects TRBV6-5 to TRBJ2-7; 8 nucleotides align to TRBD2. CDR3 size: 15 residues. In germline, CDR1 is MNHEY, CDR2 SVGAGI. J was trimmed by 0 bases and V by 4 bases; bases with no gene match: 5. The CDR3 nucleotides are TGTGCCAGCAGTTCCCCAAGCGGGAGCTCCTACGAGCAGTACTTC. This encodes CASSSPSGSSYEQYF.

This clone was seen once. This chain joins TRBV5-8 and TRBJ1-5; D remains unclear. Trimming removed 4 bases from V and 6 bases from J, with 5 bases in between. Germline CDR1 is SGHTS and CDR2 is YDEGEE. This CDR3 is 11 amino acids long. DNA for the CDR3: TGTGCCAGCAGCATTCTTCAGCCCCAGCATTTT. Protein: CASSILQPQHF. Filled out from reference TRBV5-8 and TRBJ1-5, the complete variable domain reads EAGVTQSPTHLIKTRGQQATLRCSPISGHTSVYWYQQALGLGLQFLLWYDEGEERNRGNFPPRFSGRQFPNYSSELNVNALELEDSALYLCASSILQPQHFGDGTRLSIL.

The chain uses TRBV10-2 and TRBJ2-5, with a weak D call TRBD2 (6 bases). Trimming took off 5 bases at V and 2 bases at J, with 18 bases between the two ends. The germline V gene encodes CDR1 WSHSY and CDR2 SAAADI. CDR3 length: 16 residues. The CDR3 sequence: CASSLPTGLPQETQYF. DNA of the CDR3: TGCGCCAGCAGTCTACCGACGGGACTCCCGCAAGAGACCCAGTACTTC.

The genes are TRBV30 and TRBJ2-5, with 12 bases fitting TRBD1. The germline CDR1 and CDR2 sequences are GTSNPN and SVGIG (reference sequence). The CDR3 is 13 amino acids. V was clipped by 8 bases and J by 4 bases; unmatched bases: 5. In DNA, the CDR3 is TGTGCCGGCCGGGACAGGGGGCCAGAGACCCAGTACTTC. This sequence encodes CAGRDRGPETQYF.

The J gene is TRBJ1-1, the V gene TRBV15; D unclear. The CDR3 contains 15 residues. The V gene lost 0 bases and the J gene lost 1 base, with 9 bases spanning the gap. Germline V gene lookup returns CDR1 LNHNV and CDR2 YYDKDF (reference sequence). The CDR3 reads CATSRDPGQNTEAFF. Written as DNA, the CDR3 is TGTGCCACCAGCAGAGATCCGGGCCAGAACACTGAAGCTTTCTTT.

V gene TRBV6-6 combines with J gene TRBJ1-1, with 7 bases fitting TRBD1. The CDR3 totals 13 residues. With V trimmed by 11 bases and J by 2 bases, 8 bases remained unmatched. Germline CDR1 reads MNHNY; CDR2 reads SVGAGI (reference sequence). The chain's CDR3 is CAARQGGNTEAFF. CDR3 bases: TGTGCCGCAAGACAAGGGGGCAACACTGAAGCTTTCTTT.

The chain is built from TRBV7-2 and TRBJ1-5, with D perhaps matching TRBD1 (6 bases). Trimming removed 0 bases at V and 5 bases at J, with 11 bases between. Germline V gives CDR1 SGHTA, CDR2 FQGNSA. This CDR3 is 15 amino acids long. CDR3 loop: CASSLASGVHQPQHF. As DNA, the CDR3 is TGTGCCAGCAGCTTAGCGTCAGGGGTCCATCAGCCCCAGCATTTT.

This clone has a single count. The chain carries TRBV29-1 and TRBJ2-5; maybe TRBD1 (6 bases). The CDR3 is 15 amino acids. Germline loops: CDR1 SQVTM, CDR2 ANQGSEA. Trimming left V 8 bases short and J 1 base short, with 20 bases between. In DNA form, the CDR3 reads TGCAGCTCAGGGGACGGAACGGGGCGCCAAGAGACCCAGTACTTC. It yields the protein CSSGDGTGRQETQYF.

The V gene is TRBV6-5, the J gene TRBJ2-7, with D tentatively TRBD1 (6 bases). Trimming took off 0 bases at V and 2 bases at J, with 14 bases between the two ends. Germline assignment: CDR1 MNHEY and CDR2 SVGAGI. This CDR3 is 16 amino acids long. The CDR3 loop reads CASSYSVQDSAYEQYF. The CDR3 DNA sequence: TGTGCCAGCAGTTACTCGGTCCAGGACAGCGCCTACGAGCAGTACTTC.

At least ten counts were recorded for this clone. This chain connects TRBV4-2 to TRBJ2-7; weak D call: TRBD2 (6 bases). The CDR3 extends over 16 amino acids. V was clipped by 0 bases and J by 3 bases, with 15 bases between them. Germline-derived CDR1 and CDR2 are LGHNA and YNFKEQ. The CDR3 spells CASSQDGLGGHYEQYF. The CDR3 DNA is TGTGCCAGCAGCCAAGATGGGTTAGGAGGGCACTACGAGCAGTACTTC.